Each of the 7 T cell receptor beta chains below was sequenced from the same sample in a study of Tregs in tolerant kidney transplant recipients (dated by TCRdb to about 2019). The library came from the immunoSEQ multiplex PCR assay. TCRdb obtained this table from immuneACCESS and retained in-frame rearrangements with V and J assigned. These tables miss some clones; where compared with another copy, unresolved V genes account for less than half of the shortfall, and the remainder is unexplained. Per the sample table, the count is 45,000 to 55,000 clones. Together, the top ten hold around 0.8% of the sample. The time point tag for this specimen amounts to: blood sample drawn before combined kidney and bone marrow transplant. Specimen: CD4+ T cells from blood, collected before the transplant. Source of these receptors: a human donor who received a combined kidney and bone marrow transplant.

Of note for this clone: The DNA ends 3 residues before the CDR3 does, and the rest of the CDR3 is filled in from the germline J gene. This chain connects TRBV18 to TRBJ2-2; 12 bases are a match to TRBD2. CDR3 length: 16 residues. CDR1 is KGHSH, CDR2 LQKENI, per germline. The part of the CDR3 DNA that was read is TGTGCCAGCTCACCATTCTCCGGGACTAGCGGGTATTGG. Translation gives CASSPFSGTSGYW. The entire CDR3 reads CASSPFSGTSGYWLFF.

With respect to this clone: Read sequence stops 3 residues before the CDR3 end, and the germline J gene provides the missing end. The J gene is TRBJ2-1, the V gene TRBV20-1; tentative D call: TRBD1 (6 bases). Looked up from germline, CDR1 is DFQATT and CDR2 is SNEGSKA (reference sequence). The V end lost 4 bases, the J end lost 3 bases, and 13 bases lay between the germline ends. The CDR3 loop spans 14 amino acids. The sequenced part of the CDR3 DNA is TGCAGTGCTACAGGAAGGGACAACTACAATGAG. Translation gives CSATGRDNYNE. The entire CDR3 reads CSATGRDNYNEQFF.

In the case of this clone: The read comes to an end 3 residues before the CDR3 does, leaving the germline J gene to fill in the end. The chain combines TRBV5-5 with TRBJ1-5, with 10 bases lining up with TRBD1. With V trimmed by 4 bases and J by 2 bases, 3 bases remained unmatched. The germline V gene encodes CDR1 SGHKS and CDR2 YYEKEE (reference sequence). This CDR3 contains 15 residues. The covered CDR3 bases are TGTGCCAGCAGCGGGGGACAGGGGCGCAATCAGCCC. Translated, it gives CASSGGQGRNQP. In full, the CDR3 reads CASSGGQGRNQPQHF.

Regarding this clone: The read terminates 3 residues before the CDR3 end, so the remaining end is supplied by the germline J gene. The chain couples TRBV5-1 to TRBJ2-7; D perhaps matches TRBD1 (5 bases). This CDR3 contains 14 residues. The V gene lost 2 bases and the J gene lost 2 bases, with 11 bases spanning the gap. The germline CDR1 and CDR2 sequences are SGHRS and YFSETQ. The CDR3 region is CASSFGAFAYEQYF. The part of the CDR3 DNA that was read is TGCGCCAGCAGCTTTGGGGCGTTCGCCTACGAG.

CDR3 bases read: TGTGCCAGCAGCCTAATGGGGGGGGCGCAAACCGGGGAG. Protein sequence: CASSLMGGAQTGE. The full CDR3 is CASSLMGGAQTGELFF. The chain couples TRBV7-3 to TRBJ2-2; weak D call: TRBD2 (7 bases). The read ends 3 residues early relative to the CDR3; the germline J gene fills the gap. With 5 bases removed from V and 5 bases from J, the gap between germline ends came to 18 bases. The CDR3 spans 16 residues. Germline V gene lookup returns CDR1 SGHTA and CDR2 FQGTGA.

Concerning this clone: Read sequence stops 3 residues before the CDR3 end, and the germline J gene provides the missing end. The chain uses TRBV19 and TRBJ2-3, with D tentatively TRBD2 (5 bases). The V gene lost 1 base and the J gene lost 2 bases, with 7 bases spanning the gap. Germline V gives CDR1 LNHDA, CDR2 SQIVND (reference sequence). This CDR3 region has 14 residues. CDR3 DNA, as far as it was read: TGTGCCAGTAGTATAGGACTAACCACAGATACG. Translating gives CASSIGLTTDT. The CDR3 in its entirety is CASSIGLTTDTQYF.

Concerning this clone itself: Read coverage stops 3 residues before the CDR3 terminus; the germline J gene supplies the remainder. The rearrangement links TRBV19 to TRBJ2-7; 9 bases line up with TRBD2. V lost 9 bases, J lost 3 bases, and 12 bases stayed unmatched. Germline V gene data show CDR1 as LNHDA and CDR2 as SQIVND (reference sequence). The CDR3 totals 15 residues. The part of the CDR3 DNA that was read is TGTGCCAGCCGAACTGGGCTAGCGGGAATCTACGAG. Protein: CASRTGLAGIYE. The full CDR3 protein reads CASRTGLAGIYEQYF. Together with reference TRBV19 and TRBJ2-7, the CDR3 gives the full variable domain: DGGITQSPKYLFRKEGQNVTLSCEQNLNHDAMYWYRQDPGQGLRLIYYSQIVNDFQKGDIAEGYSVSREKKESFPLTVTSAQKNPTAFYLCASRTGLAGIYEQYFGPGTRLTVT.